This T cell receptor (beta chain) was sequenced during a study of human T cells and chemical hapten exposure. Across the whole study: An area of 2 cm by more than 1.5 cm on upper inner arm skin received 2% DPC for sensitization. Study-level findings and limits: TCRs at a frequency above 1 in 1000 stayed unchanged with DPC sensitization. Compared to controls, expanded TCRs made significantly more large clusters of similar CDR3s.

The sample's time point: patch test 3, about 24 weeks after DPC sensitization. As for treatment: therapeutic diphenylcyclopropenone sensitization with weekly scalp DPC. Regarding this clonotype: Its specificity is unknown.

The CDR3 is 16 residues long. CDR1 and CDR2 (germline): DFQATT, SNEGSKA (reference sequence). Trimming took 0 bases from V and 8 from J; bases not matched to a gene: 8. During construction of the library, unique molecular identifiers were attached to individual cDNA molecules for quantitative, reproducible TCR counting. TCRdb ran MiXCR on the RACE reads and lists one entry per CDR3 protein. The data show 210,000 or so distinct CDR3 sequences, with approximately 26% seen just once and about 2.3% held by the top ten. This TCR derives from a woman aged 40 to 49 with alopecia areata. Some clones in this sample may be carry-over from other donors' samples. The gene calls are TRBV20-1 and TRBJ2-1, with TRBD2 matching 12 bases. This sample comprised whole blood, obtained in connection with sensitization to the hapten diphenylcyclopropenone (DPC). CDR3 DNA sequence: TGCAGTGCTAGAGATGGCTTGGCTAGCGGGAGGGATGAGCAGTTCTTC. Encoded protein: CSARDGLASGRDEQFF.